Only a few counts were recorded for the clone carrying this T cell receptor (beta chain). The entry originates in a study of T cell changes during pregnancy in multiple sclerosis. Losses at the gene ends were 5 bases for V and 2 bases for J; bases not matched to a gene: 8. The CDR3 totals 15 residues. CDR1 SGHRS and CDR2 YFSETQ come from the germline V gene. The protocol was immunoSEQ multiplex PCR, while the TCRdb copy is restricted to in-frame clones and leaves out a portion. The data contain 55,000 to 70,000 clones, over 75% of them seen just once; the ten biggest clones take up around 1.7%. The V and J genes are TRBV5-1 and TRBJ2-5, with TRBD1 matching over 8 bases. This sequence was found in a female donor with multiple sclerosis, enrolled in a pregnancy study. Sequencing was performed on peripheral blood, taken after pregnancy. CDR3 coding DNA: TGCGCCAGCAGGGCAGGGGGCGCCGGGCAAGAGACCCAGTACTTC. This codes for CASRAGGAGQETQYF. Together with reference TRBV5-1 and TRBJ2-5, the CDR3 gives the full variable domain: KAGVTQTPRYLIKTRGQQVTLSCSPISGHRSVSWYQQTPGQGLQFLFEYFSETQRNKGNFPGRFSGRQFSNSRSEMNVSTLELGDSALYLCASRAGGAGQETQYFGPGTRLLVL.